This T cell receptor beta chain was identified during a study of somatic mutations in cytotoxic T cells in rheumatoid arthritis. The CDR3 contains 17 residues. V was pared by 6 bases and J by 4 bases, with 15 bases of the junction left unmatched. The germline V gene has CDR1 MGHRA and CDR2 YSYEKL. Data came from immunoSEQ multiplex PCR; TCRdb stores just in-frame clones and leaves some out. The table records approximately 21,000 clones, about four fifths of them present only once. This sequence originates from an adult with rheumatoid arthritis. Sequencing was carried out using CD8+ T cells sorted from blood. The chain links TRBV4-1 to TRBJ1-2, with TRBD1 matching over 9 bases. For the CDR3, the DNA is TGCGCCAGCAGGCCAACCACCCCCGGGACAGGGTTCTATGGCTACACCTTC. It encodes CASRPTTPGTGFYGYTF.